The T cell receptor (beta chain) under discussion was sequenced for a study of cytomegalovirus exposure and HLA in healthy donors. Amplification used 60 Vbeta primers and 13 Jbeta primers. TCRdb's table, derived via immunoSEQ multiplex PCR, lists solely in-frame clones and lacks some. The top ten hold 20% of the sample, which has 95,000 to 150,000 clones, 75% to 90% seen once. Study results and caveats: The study recorded more than 150 TCR beta chains that were cytomegalovirus-associated. Under in vitro conditions, three CMV-associated chains were confirmed as specific for CMV antigens. Near-uniform donor sequencing depth was presumed by presence/absence analyses.

CDR1 and CDR2 from the germline V gene are MDHEN and SYDVKM. The CDR3 length is 18 residues. Trimming took off 5 bases at V and 0 bases at J, with 20 bases between the two ends. This clone was found a few times. The antigen is undetermined. The chain uses TRBV28 and TRBJ1-3; D gene ambiguous. The receptor was derived from a man aged 18 to 29 in good health and CMV-seropositive. The sequenced sample consisted of PBMCs. Written as DNA, the CDR3 is TGTGCCAGCAGTACACCCCTTCGGGTGGCGCCCTCTGGAAACACCATATATTTT. Residues: CASSTPLRVAPSGNTIYF.